A selection of T cell receptor beta chains follows, all from one sample in a study of a mutant IDH1 vaccine in newly diagnosed glioma. The table came from immunoSEQ multiplex PCR; TCRdb's copy has only in-frame clones and leaves some out. The data show some 63,000 clones, 65% to 75% seen once. Which antigens these TCRs recognize remains unknown. Sequences were derived from PBMCs, sampled from a glioma patient whose treatment included an IDH1 peptide vaccine. Receptor source: a middle-aged man with glioma. The CDR3 runs from the conserved cysteine through the conserved F or W. The D gene is left open where the match is weak. Rows may omit the clone size; those that give it use once, few, many or a size class.

clone_size: -; d_call: -; j_call: TRBJ1-2; v_call: TRBV14; cdr3_aa: CASSQGVGYGYTF; cdr3_nt: TGTGCCAGCAGCCAAGGGGTCGGCTATGGCTACACCTTC
clone_size: -; d_call: -; j_call: TRBJ2-1; v_call: TRBV5-1; cdr3_aa: CASTGTGISAQFF; cdr3_nt: TGCGCCAGCACCGGGACGGGGATCAGTGCGCAGTTCTTC
clone_size: once; d_call: TRBD1; j_call: TRBJ1-5; v_call: TRBV7-8; cdr3_aa: CASSSGQGGDQPQHF; cdr3_nt: TGTGCCAGCAGCTCGGGACAGGGGGGTGATCAGCCCCAGCATTTT
clone_size: -; d_call: -; j_call: TRBJ2-7; v_call: TRBV7-2; cdr3_aa: CASSLSGALTYEQYF; cdr3_nt: TGTGCCAGCAGCTTATCAGGGGCGCTGACCTACGAGCAGTACTTC
clone_size: -; d_call: -; j_call: TRBJ1-1; v_call: TRBV11-2; cdr3_aa: CASSFMNTEAFF; cdr3_nt: TGTGCCAGCAGCTTCATGAACACTGAAGCTTTCTTT
clone_size: -; d_call: TRBD2; j_call: TRBJ2-3; v_call: TRBV27; cdr3_aa: CASSFRGGADTQYF; cdr3_nt: TGTGCCAGCAGCTTTCGGGGGGGTGCAGATACGCAGTATTTT
clone_size: -; d_call: -; j_call: TRBJ2-5; v_call: TRBV6-5; cdr3_aa: CASSESGETQYF; cdr3_nt: TGTGCCAGCTCTGAAAGCGGGGAGACCCAGTACTTC
clone_size: -; d_call: TRBD2; j_call: TRBJ2-3; v_call: TRBV6-5; cdr3_aa: CASTITSGGRDTQYF; cdr3_nt: TGTGCCAGCACCATAACCAGCGGGGGCAGGGATACGCAGTATTTT
clone_size: -; d_call: -; j_call: TRBJ2-7; v_call: TRBV28; cdr3_aa: CASSSLFRLLEQYF; cdr3_nt: TGTGCCAGCAGTTCTCTTTTCCGCTTATTGGAGCAGTACTTC
clone_size: -; d_call: TRBD2; j_call: TRBJ2-5; v_call: TRBV9; cdr3_aa: CASSAVAGGQETQYF; cdr3_nt: TGTGCCAGCAGCGCCGTAGCGGGGGGTCAAGAGACCCAGTACTTC
clone_size: -; d_call: -; j_call: TRBJ2-1; v_call: TRBV29-1; cdr3_aa: CSVEAPLPSYNEQFF; cdr3_nt: TGCAGCGTTGAAGCCCCGTTGCCCTCCTACAATGAGCAGTTCTTC
clone_size: once; d_call: -; j_call: TRBJ2-5; v_call: TRBV25-1; cdr3_aa: CASSRQGRGHQETQYF; cdr3_nt: TGTGCCAGCAGCAGACAGGGCCGGGGGCACCAAGAGACCCAGTACTTC
clone_size: -; d_call: TRBD2; j_call: TRBJ2-5; v_call: TRBV6-6; cdr3_aa: CASSLRLAGRETQYF; cdr3_nt: TGTGCCAGCAGTCTTCGACTAGCGGGGAGAGAGACCCAGTACTTC
clone_size: -; d_call: TRBD1; j_call: TRBJ2-2; v_call: TRBV29-1; cdr3_aa: CSVGQGGYTGELFF; cdr3_nt: TGCAGCGTGGGACAGGGGGGGTACACCGGGGAGCTGTTTTTT
clone_size: -; d_call: -; j_call: TRBJ2-7; v_call: TRBV27; cdr3_aa: CASKRDGDSYEQYF; cdr3_nt: TGTGCCAGCAAGAGGGACGGGGACTCCTACGAGCAGTACTTC
clone_size: once; d_call: -; j_call: TRBJ1-2; v_call: TRBV30; cdr3_aa: CAWRHYGYTF; cdr3_nt: TGTGCCTGGAGGCACTATGGCTACACCTTC
clone_size: many; d_call: -; j_call: TRBJ1-2; v_call: TRBV29-1; cdr3_aa: CSVLPTEEF; cdr3_nt: TGCAGCGTCCTTCCGACAGAGGAGTTC
clone_size: -; d_call: TRBD1; j_call: TRBJ2-1; v_call: TRBV28; cdr3_aa: CASSRRDRINEQFF; cdr3_nt: TGTGCCAGCAGCCGCCGGGACAGGATTAATGAGCAGTTCTTC
clone_size: -; d_call: -; j_call: TRBJ1-1; v_call: TRBV6-5; cdr3_aa: CASISPGGNTEAFF; cdr3_nt: TGTGCCAGCATCTCCCCCGGTGGGAACACTGAAGCTTTCTTT
clone_size: -; d_call: -; j_call: TRBJ2-1; v_call: TRBV10-3; cdr3_aa: CAIGDGNNEQFF; cdr3_nt: TGTGCCATCGGGGACGGAAACAATGAGCAGTTCTTC
clone_size: -; d_call: -; j_call: TRBJ2-7; v_call: TRBV6-5; cdr3_aa: CASSYSGQGSEQYF; cdr3_nt: TGTGCCAGCAGTTACTCGGGGCAGGGATCGGAGCAGTACTTC
clone_size: -; d_call: -; j_call: TRBJ2-7; v_call: TRBV18; cdr3_aa: CASSPRRQPPYEQYF; cdr3_nt: TGTGCCAGCTCACCGAGGAGACAGCCCCCCTACGAGCAGTACTTC
clone_size: -; d_call: TRBD1; j_call: TRBJ2-3; v_call: TRBV6-1; cdr3_aa: CASSPGTGRDTQYF; cdr3_nt: TGTGCCAGCAGCCCCGGGACAGGCCGGGATACGCAGTATTTT
clone_size: -; d_call: -; j_call: TRBJ2-3; v_call: TRBV7-9; cdr3_aa: CASSQLGTPTDTQYF; cdr3_nt: TGTGCCAGCAGCCAGCTAGGGACACCAACAGATACGCAGTATTTT
clone_size: -; d_call: -; j_call: TRBJ2-3; v_call: TRBV7-2; cdr3_aa: CASSLGGFTDTQYF; cdr3_nt: TGTGCCAGCAGCTTAGGAGGATTCACAGATACGCAGTATTTT
clone_size: -; d_call: -; j_call: TRBJ2-7; v_call: TRBV19; cdr3_aa: CASSIARQAGRYEQYF; cdr3_nt: TGTGCCAGTAGTATAGCGAGACAGGCCGGAAGGTACGAGCAGTACTTC
clone_size: -; d_call: -; j_call: TRBJ1-1; v_call: TRBV27; cdr3_aa: CASSLRSHQNTEAFF; cdr3_nt: TGTGCCAGCAGTTTACGGTCACATCAGAACACTGAAGCTTTCTTT
clone_size: -; d_call: -; j_call: TRBJ1-5; v_call: TRBV30; cdr3_aa: CAWSVRANQPQHF; cdr3_nt: TGTGCCTGGAGTGTAAGGGCTAATCAGCCCCAGCATTTT
clone_size: -; d_call: TRBD1; j_call: TRBJ1-5; v_call: TRBV15; cdr3_aa: CATSRVKQGWGQQPQHF; cdr3_nt: TGTGCCACCAGCAGGGTTAAACAGGGGTGGGGTCAACAGCCCCAGCATTTT
clone_size: once; d_call: TRBD1; j_call: TRBJ1-2; v_call: TRBV5-5; cdr3_aa: CASSIQGANGYTF; cdr3_nt: TGTGCCAGCAGCATACAGGGGGCCAATGGCTACACCTTC
clone_size: -; d_call: -; j_call: TRBJ1-4; v_call: TRBV7-8; cdr3_aa: CASSSPQGKANEKLFF; cdr3_nt: TGTGCCAGCAGCTCGCCCCAGGGGAAGGCTAATGAAAAACTGTTTTTT
clone_size: -; d_call: -; j_call: TRBJ2-1; v_call: TRBV28; cdr3_aa: CASSPQALPNYNEQFF; cdr3_nt: TGTGCCAGCAGTCCGCAGGCACTACCCAATTACAATGAGCAGTTCTTC
clone_size: -; d_call: -; j_call: TRBJ1-5; v_call: TRBV30; cdr3_aa: CAWSLSGDLSNQPQHF; cdr3_nt: TGTGCCTGGAGTCTCTCGGGGGATCTTAGCAATCAGCCCCAGCATTTT
clone_size: -; d_call: -; j_call: TRBJ1-5; v_call: TRBV6-8; cdr3_aa: CASSYPDRRNQPQHF; cdr3_nt: TGTGCCAGCAGTTACCCAGACAGGAGGAATCAGCCCCAGCATTTT
clone_size: -; d_call: -; j_call: TRBJ2-2; v_call: TRBV19; cdr3_aa: CASSIAPGEGLTGELFF; cdr3_nt: TGTGCCAGTAGTATAGCCCCCGGAGAAGGTCTCACCGGGGAGCTGTTTTTT
clone_size: -; d_call: -; j_call: TRBJ1-1; v_call: TRBV5-4; cdr3_aa: CASSLRGLGTEAFF; cdr3_nt: TGTGCCAGCAGCTTGCGGGGATTAGGAACTGAAGCTTTCTTT
clone_size: -; d_call: -; j_call: TRBJ1-1; v_call: TRBV10-3; cdr3_aa: CAIRSDMRENTEAFF; cdr3_nt: TGTGCCATCAGATCCGATATGCGGGAGAACACTGAAGCTTTCTTT
clone_size: -; d_call: TRBD1; j_call: TRBJ1-6; v_call: TRBV5-5; cdr3_aa: CASSNLGQGYNSPLHF; cdr3_nt: TGTGCCAGCAGCAACCTAGGACAGGGATATAATTCACCCCTCCACTTT
clone_size: -; d_call: -; j_call: TRBJ2-2; v_call: TRBV4-3; cdr3_aa: CASSRERNTGELFF; cdr3_nt: TGCGCCAGCAGCCGAGAGAGGAACACCGGGGAGCTGTTTTTT
clone_size: -; d_call: TRBD1; j_call: TRBJ1-3; v_call: TRBV19; cdr3_aa: CASSPLGQGRFLGNTIYF; cdr3_nt: TGTGCCAGTAGTCCACTTGGACAGGGACGCTTTCTTGGAAACACCATATATTTT
clone_size: once; d_call: -; j_call: TRBJ1-5; v_call: TRBV2; cdr3_aa: CASSADRYSNQPQHF; cdr3_nt: TGTGCCAGCAGTGCGGACCGGTATAGCAATCAGCCCCAGCATTTT
clone_size: -; d_call: TRBD2; j_call: TRBJ2-4; v_call: TRBV7-2; cdr3_aa: CASSREAGTSGNIQYF; cdr3_nt: TGTGCCAGCAGCCGAGAGGCGGGGACTAGCGGAAACATTCAGTACTTC
clone_size: -; d_call: -; j_call: TRBJ2-7; v_call: TRBV18; cdr3_aa: CASSLKEGSDEQYF; cdr3_nt: TGTGCCAGCTCCCTTAAGGAGGGCAGCGACGAGCAGTACTTC